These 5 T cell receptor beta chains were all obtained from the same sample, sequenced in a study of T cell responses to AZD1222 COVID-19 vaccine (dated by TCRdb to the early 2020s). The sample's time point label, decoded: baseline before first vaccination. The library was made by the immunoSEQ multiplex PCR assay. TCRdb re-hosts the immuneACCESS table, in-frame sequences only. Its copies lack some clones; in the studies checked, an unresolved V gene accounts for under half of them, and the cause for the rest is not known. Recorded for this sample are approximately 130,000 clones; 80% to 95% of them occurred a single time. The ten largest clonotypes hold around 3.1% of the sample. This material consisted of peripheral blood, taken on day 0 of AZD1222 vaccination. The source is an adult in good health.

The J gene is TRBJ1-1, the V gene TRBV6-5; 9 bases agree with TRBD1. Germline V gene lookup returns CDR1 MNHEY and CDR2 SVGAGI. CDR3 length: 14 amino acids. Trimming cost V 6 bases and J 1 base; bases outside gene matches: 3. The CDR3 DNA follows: TGTGCCAGCAGGGACAGGGGACAGAACACTGAAGCTTTCTTT. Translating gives CASRDRGQNTEAFF.

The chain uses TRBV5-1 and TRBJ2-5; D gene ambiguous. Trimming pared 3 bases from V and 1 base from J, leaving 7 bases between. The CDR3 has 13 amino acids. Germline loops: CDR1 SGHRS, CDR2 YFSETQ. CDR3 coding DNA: TGCGCCAGCAGCTCCCCCTCCCAAGAGACCCAGTACTTC. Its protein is CASSSPSQETQYF.

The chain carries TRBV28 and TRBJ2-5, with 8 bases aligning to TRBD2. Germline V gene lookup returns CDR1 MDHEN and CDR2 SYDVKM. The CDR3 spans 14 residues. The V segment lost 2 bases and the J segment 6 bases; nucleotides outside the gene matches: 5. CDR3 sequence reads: CASSLAGGVQTQYF. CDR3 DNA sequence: TGTGCCAGCAGTTTAGCGGGAGGTGTACAGACCCAGTACTTC.

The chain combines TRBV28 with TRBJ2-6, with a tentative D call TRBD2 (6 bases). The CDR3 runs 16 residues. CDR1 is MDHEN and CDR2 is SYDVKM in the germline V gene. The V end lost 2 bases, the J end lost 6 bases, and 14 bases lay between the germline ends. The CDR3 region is CASSLGRIYEANVLTF. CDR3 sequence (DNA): TGTGCCAGCAGTTTAGGGAGGATATATGAGGCCAACGTCCTGACTTTC. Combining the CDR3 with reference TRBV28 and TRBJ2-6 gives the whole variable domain DVKVTQSSRYLVKRTGEKVFLECVQDMDHENMFWYRQDPGLGLRLIYFSYDVKMKEKGDIPEGYSVSREKKERFSLILESASTNQTSMYLCASSLGRIYEANVLTFGAGSRLTVL.

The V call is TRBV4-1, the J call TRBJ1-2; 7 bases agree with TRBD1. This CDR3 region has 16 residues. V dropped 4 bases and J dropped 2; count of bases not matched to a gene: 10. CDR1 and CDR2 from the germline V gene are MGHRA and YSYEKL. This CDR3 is CASSPRGQILNYGYTF. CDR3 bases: TGCGCCAGCAGCCCAAGGGGACAGATACTCAACTATGGCTACACCTTC.